This T cell receptor beta chain is from a study of blood T cell repertoires in COVID-19. Study summary: From the United States, Italy and Spain came samples of acute and convalescent COVID-19.

This study enrolled people aged roughly 18 to 100 from about two dozen US geographic areas. A case of COVID-19 had been met by exposed participants within 2 weeks before study entry. The V and J ends lost 3 bases and 7 bases, in that order; junction bases with no gene match: 8. The CDR3 totals 15 residues. Germline-derived CDR1 and CDR2 are ENHRY and SYGVKD. In the authors' methods: Cell counts per sample came from amplifying reference gene primers. Sequencing was performed with immunoSEQ multiplex PCR; in TCRdb, only in-frame clones are kept and a portion is missing. V and J calls and clone size are as listed in that table; D and trimming were resolved from the DNA. Among a few hundred thousand clones listed, about 86% were seen once. This clone was seen only a few times.

Sequencing was carried out using PBMCs or T cells enriched from blood (not recorded which). This chain joins TRBV10-3 and TRBJ2-1, with TRBD2 matching 8 bases. This clonotype was sampled from a woman aged 25 to 39 who had been exposed to COVID-19. CDR3 sequence: CAISEFSGEGNEQFF. CDR3 coding DNA: TGTGCCATCAGTGAATTTAGCGGGGAAGGGAATGAGCAGTTCTTC.